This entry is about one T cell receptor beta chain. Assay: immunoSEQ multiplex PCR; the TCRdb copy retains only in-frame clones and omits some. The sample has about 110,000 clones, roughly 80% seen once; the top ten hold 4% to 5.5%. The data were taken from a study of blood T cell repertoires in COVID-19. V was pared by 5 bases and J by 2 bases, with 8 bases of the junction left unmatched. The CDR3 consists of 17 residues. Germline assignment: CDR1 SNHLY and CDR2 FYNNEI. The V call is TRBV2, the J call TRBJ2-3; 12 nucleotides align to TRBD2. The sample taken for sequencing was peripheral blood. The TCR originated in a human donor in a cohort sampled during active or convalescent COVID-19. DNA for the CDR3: TGTGCCAGCAGTACCAGACTAGCGGGAGCGGTCACAGATACGCAGTATTTT. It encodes CASSTRLAGAVTDTQYF.